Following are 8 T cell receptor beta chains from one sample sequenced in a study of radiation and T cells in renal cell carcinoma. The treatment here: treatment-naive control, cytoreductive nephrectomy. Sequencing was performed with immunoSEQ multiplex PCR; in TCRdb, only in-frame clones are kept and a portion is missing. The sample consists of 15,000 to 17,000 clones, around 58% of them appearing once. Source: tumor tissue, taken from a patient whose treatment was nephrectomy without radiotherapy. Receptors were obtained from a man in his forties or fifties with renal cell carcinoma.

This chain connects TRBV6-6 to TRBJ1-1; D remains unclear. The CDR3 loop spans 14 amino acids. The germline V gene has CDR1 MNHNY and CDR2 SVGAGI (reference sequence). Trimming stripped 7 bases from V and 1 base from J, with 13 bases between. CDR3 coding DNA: TGTGCCAGCACCGTGGACGGACGGAACACTGAAGCTTTCTTT. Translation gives CASTVDGRNTEAFF.

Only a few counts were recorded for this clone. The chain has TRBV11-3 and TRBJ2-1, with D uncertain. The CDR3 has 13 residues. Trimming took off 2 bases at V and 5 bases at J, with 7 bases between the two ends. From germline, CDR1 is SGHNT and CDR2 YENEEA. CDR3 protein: CASSLSWDNEQFF. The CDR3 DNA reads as TGTGCCAGCAGCTTATCATGGGACAATGAGCAGTTCTTC.

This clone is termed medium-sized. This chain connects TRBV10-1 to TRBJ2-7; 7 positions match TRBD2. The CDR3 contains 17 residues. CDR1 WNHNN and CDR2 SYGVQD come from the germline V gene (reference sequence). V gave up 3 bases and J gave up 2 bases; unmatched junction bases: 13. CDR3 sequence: CASSDLGGDLAPYEQYF. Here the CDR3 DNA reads TGCGCCAGCAGTGATCTGGGAGGGGACTTAGCCCCCTACGAGCAGTACTTC.

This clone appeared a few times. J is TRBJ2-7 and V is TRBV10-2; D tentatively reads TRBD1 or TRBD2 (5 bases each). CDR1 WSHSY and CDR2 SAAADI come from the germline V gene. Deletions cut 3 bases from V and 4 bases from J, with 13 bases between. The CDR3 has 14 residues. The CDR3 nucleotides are TGCGCCAGCAGTGACCCGGGGCGGTCTTACGAGCAGTACTTC. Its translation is CASSDPGRSYEQYF.

The CDR3 DNA follows: TGTGCCAGCAGCTCTTCGCAGGGGGCTCCCTACGAGCAGTACTTC. Protein product: CASSSSQGAPYEQYF. The genes are TRBV7-2 and TRBJ2-7; 8 nucleotides agree with TRBD1. V shed 4 bases, J shed 2 bases, and the junction held 7 bases outside the gene matches. This CDR3 is 15 amino acids long. CDR1 and CDR2 (germline): SGHTA, FQGNSA.

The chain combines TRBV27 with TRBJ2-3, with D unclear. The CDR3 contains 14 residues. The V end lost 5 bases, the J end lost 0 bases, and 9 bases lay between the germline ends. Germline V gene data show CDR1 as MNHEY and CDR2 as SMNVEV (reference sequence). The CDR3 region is CASSDTSSTDTQYF. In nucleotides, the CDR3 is TGTGCCAGCAGTGACACCTCTAGCACAGATACGCAGTATTTT.

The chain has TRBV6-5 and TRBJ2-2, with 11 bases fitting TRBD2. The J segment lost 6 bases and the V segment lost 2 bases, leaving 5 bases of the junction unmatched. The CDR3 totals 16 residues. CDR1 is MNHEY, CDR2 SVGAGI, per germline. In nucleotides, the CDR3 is TGTGCCAGCAGTTACATCACTAGCGGGAGTCCCGGGGAGCTGTTTTTT. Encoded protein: CASSYITSGSPGELFF.

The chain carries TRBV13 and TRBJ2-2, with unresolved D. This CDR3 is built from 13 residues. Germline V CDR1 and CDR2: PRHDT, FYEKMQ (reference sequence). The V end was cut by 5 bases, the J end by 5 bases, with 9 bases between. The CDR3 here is CASSNRLTGELFF. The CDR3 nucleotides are TGTGCCAGCAGCAATAGACTGACCGGGGAGCTGTTTTTT.